This T cell receptor (beta chain) was observed in a study of blood T cell repertoires in COVID-19. The V gene lost 4 bases and the J gene lost 6 bases, with 13 bases spanning the gap. The CDR3 is 13 amino acids. Germline loops: CDR1 LGHDT, CDR2 YNNKEL (reference sequence). Original methodology: Cell counts per sample came from amplifying reference gene primers. Data came from immunoSEQ multiplex PCR; TCRdb stores just in-frame clones and leaves some out. That table gives V, J and clone size, and the DNA gave D and trimming. The sample has over 150,000 clones, 65% to 90% seen once. The V call is TRBV3-1 (or the pseudogene TRBV3-2), the J call TRBJ2-7; D not certain. The sequence came from a man aged 50-60 years with active or convalescent COVID-19. Sequencing was done on a sample of peripheral blood. This chain's CDR3 is CASSPERVGEQYF. In DNA form, the CDR3 reads TGTGCCAGCAGCCCCGAACGGGTGGGCGAGCAGTACTTC.